The rows below give T cell receptor beta chains drawn from one sample of a study of blood T cells in healthy people across ages. In TCRdb, the 5' RACE reads were re-called with MiXCR into one record per CDR3 protein. The sample lists about 570,000 distinct CDR3 sequences; 25% to 30% were seen once. The sequenced sample consisted of blood. These receptors were collected from an older woman in good health. Each CDR3 is given with its conserved first and last residue. A D gene is named only where the DNA matches it firmly. Expanded clones are given a class, and other clones once, few, many or no size at all.

D gene,J gene,V gene,CDR3 length,clone size,CDR3 DNA,CDR3 protein
TRBD1,TRBJ2-5,TRBV5-1,15,few,TGCGCCAGCAGTACAGGGGGCCGGGGCCAAGAGACCCAGTACTTC,CASSTGGRGQETQYF
.,TRBJ1-2,TRBV10-2,12,few,TGCGCCAGCAGTGAGACCGTCTATGGCTACACCTTC,CASSETVYGYTF
TRBD1,TRBJ1-1,TRBV9,15,many,TGTGCCAGCAGCCCAGGGACAGGGATGGACACTGAAGCTTTCTTT,CASSPGTGMDTEAFF
TRBD2,TRBJ2-3,TRBV20-1,16,once,TGCAGTGCTAGAAATAGCGGGGGGCTCGGCCCAGATACGCAGTATTTT,CSARNSGGLGPDTQYF
TRBD2,TRBJ2-1,TRBV10-3,15,few,TGTGCCATCAGCATTAGCGGGGGGGCGTTGGATGAGCAGTTCTTC,CAISISGGALDEQFF
.,TRBJ1-1,TRBV24-1,13,few,TGTGCCACCAGTGACCGGGACTCTTTAAGGGCTTTCTTT,CATSDRDSLRAFF
TRBD1,TRBJ1-2,TRBV7-2,15,few,TGTGCCAGCAGCTTAGACGGGACAGGGGGCTATGGCTACACCTTC,CASSLDGTGGYGYTF
.,TRBJ1-5,TRBV25-1,14,few,TGTGCCAGCAGAGTCGACAGCCTCAATCAGCCCCAGCATTTT,CASRVDSLNQPQHF
.,TRBJ2-1,TRBV7-2,11,few,TGTGCCAGCAGCTTTGTTCATGAGCAGTTCTTC,CASSFVHEQFF
.,TRBJ2-5,TRBV12-3/TRBV12-4,13,.,TGTGCCAGCAGTTACGCGGGTTGGGAGACCCAGTACTTC,CASSYAGWETQYF
TRBD2,TRBJ2-1,TRBV7-2,17,few,TGTGCCAGCAGCAGACCGCCAGCGGGGGGCCCCTACAATGAGCAGTTCTTC,CASSRPPAGGPYNEQFF
TRBD2,TRBJ2-5,TRBV5-4,15,few,TGTGCCAGCAGCACCAGACTAGCGGGACAAGAGACCCAGTACTTC,CASSTRLAGQETQYF
.,TRBJ2-3,TRBV7-2,13,.,TGTGCCAGCAGCCCCCAGGGCGTAGGAACGCAGTATTTT,CASSPQGVGTQYF
TRBD1,TRBJ1-6,TRBV6-2/TRBV6-3,15,few,TGTGCCAGCAGTTACCCGCGGACAGGGGGTTCACCCCTCCACTTT,CASSYPRTGGSPLHF
TRBD2,TRBJ2-1,TRBV7-3,15,.,TGTGCCAGCAGCTTAGAGCGGGGGGGCAGCTATGAGCAGTTCTTC,CASSLERGGSYEQFF
TRBD2,TRBJ2-5,TRBV3-1,13,.,TGTGCCAGCACCATACTAGCGGAAGAGACCCAGTACTTC,CASTILAEETQYF
.,TRBJ1-2,TRBV29-1,15,few,TGCAGCTCTTCTATCGGCCAGGGAGCTAACTATGGCTACACCTTC,CSSSIGQGANYGYTF
.,TRBJ1-2,TRBV20-1,13,.,TGCAGTGCTAGTAGGCAGGGAGGCTATGGCTACACCTTC,CSASRQGGYGYTF
.,TRBJ1-1,TRBV7-9,15,.,TGTGCCAGCAGCTCGGCGGGGTGGGTTGGCACTGAAGCTTTCTTT,CASSSAGWVGTEAFF
.,TRBJ1-2,TRBV4-3,14,few,TGCGCCAGCAGCCAAGGTCCCACACAGGGTGGCTACACCTTC,CASSQGPTQGGYTF
.,TRBJ1-4,TRBV6-6,14,.,TGTGCCAGCAGTCGACCGCTGCAAGATGCAAAACTGTTTTTT,CASSRPLQDAKLFF
.,TRBJ1-5,TRBV6-6,11,.,TGTGCCAGCAGGTACAATCAGCCCCAGCATTTT,CASRYNQPQHF
.,TRBJ2-7,TRBV29-1,10,few,TGCAGCGTTGTAGGCTACGAGCAGTACTTC,CSVVGYEQYF
.,TRBJ2-1,TRBV5-1,15,.,TGCGCCAGCAGCCGGATTTGGAGCTCCTACAATGAGCAGTTCTTC,CASSRIWSSYNEQFF
TRBD1,TRBJ1-2,TRBV30,14,.,TGTGCCTGGAGGCCTCCGGGACAGGGATTTGGCTACACCTTC,CAWRPPGQGFGYTF
TRBD2,TRBJ2-3,TRBV6-1,17,.,TGTGCCAGCAGTCCCCGGACTAGCGGGGGGAGGACAGATACGCAGTATTTT,CASSPRTSGGRTDTQYF
TRBD1,TRBJ1-2,TRBV27,14,few,TGTGCCAGCAGTTCGACCGGGACAGGGGGTGGCTACACCTTC,CASSSTGTGGGYTF
TRBD2,TRBJ2-3,TRBV7-6,19,.,TGTGCCAGCAGCTCTGGACTAGCGGGGGGGCAAGGGACATCAGATACGCAGTATTTT,CASSSGLAGGQGTSDTQYF
.,TRBJ2-7,TRBV5-1,20,.,TGCGCCAGCAGCTTGAAGACCCCATCCCCCACAGCCACACGAACCTACGAGCAGTACTTC,CASSLKTPSPTATRTYEQYF
TRBD2,TRBJ2-2,TRBV18,16,.,TGTGCCAGCTCACCACAACGTAGCGGGGCCACCGGGGAGCTGTTTTTT,CASSPQRSGATGELFF
TRBD1,TRBJ1-1,TRBV6-2/TRBV6-3,15,.,TGTGCCAGCTCCGATCCGGGCCCACAGGGGACTGAAGCTTTCTTT,CASSDPGPQGTEAFF
.,TRBJ2-1,TRBV6-2/TRBV6-3,13,many,TGTGCCGGACGCCGGGGGGCCACCAATGAGCAGTTCTTC,CAGRRGATNEQFF
.,TRBJ1-2,TRBV20-1,13,few,TGCAGTGCTAGACTCGACATCAACTATGGCTACACCTTC,CSARLDINYGYTF
.,TRBJ1-1,TRBV27,15,few,TGTGCCAGCAGTTACCAGGGGTTCTTGAACACTGAAGCTTTCTTT,CASSYQGFLNTEAFF
TRBD1,TRBJ1-2,TRBV20-1,14,.,TGCAGTGCTAGAATCCTGGACAGGGGCTATGGCTACACCTTC,CSARILDRGYGYTF
.,TRBJ2-1,TRBV18,14,.,TGTGCCAGCACCCTGGCAAGTGAGTACGATGAGCAGTTCTTC,CASTLASEYDEQFF
.,TRBJ2-3,TRBV9,15,once,TGTGCCAGCAGCGTACCGGACCCAAACACAGATACGCAGTATTTT,CASSVPDPNTDTQYF
.,TRBJ2-5,TRBV5-1,15,.,TGCGCCAGCAGCTTGGGAGGGACCTTCGAAGAGACCCAGTACTTC,CASSLGGTFEETQYF
.,TRBJ1-2,TRBV3-1,13,few,TGTGCCAGCAGCCAGGGACGGGCCTATGGCTACACCTTC,CASSQGRAYGYTF
.,TRBJ1-1,TRBV6-2/TRBV6-3,15,.,TGTGCCAGCAGTTACTTCGGGCAATTGAACACTGAAGCTTTCTTT,CASSYFGQLNTEAFF
.,TRBJ1-6,TRBV21-1,17,few,TGTGCCAGCACGCTCGGGGGACAGGGGGGATATAATTCACCCCTCCACTTT,CASTLGGQGGYNSPLHF
.,TRBJ2-7,TRBV12-5,12,few,TGTGCTAGTGGTTTGGCAGGCCACGAGCAGTACTTC,CASGLAGHEQYF
TRBD1,TRBJ2-1,TRBV24-1,16,.,TGTGCCACCAGTGATTTAAGACAGGGTGTCTACAATGAGCAGTTCTTC,CATSDLRQGVYNEQFF
.,TRBJ2-3,TRBV7-8,14,.,TGTGCCAGCAGCTTTAAGCGGCTAACAGATACGCAGTATTTT,CASSFKRLTDTQYF
.,TRBJ2-3,TRBV7-2,15,.,TGTGCCAGCAGACCCTCGCTACTCAGCACAGATACGCAGTATTTT,CASRPSLLSTDTQYF
TRBD1,TRBJ1-4,TRBV12-5,15,.,TGTGCTAGTGGCGGGAAGGGGGACAGGGCCGAAAAACTGTTTTTT,CASGGKGDRAEKLFF
.,TRBJ1-4,TRBV7-2,15,.,TGTGCCAGCAGCTTGCCCGATGCAACTAATGAAAAACTGTTTTTT,CASSLPDATNEKLFF
TRBD1,TRBJ1-6,TRBV4-1,18,.,TGCGCCAGCAGCCAGTCAGAGGGGGCGAGCTCCTATAATTCACCCCTCCACTTT,CASSQSEGASSYNSPLHF
TRBD2,TRBJ2-7,TRBV29-1,15,few,TGCAGCGCATCTGGTTCTAGCGGGGGGAGCAACGAGCAGTACTTC,CSASGSSGGSNEQYF
TRBD1,TRBJ2-7,TRBV7-9,16,.,TGTGCCAGCAGCTCTCGGGGCGCAGGGGGCTTCTACGAGCAGTACTTC,CASSSRGAGGFYEQYF
TRBD1,TRBJ1-1,TRBV7-9,14,.,TGTGCCAGCAGCAAATGGGACAGGGGGATCGGAGCTTTCTTT,CASSKWDRGIGAFF
.,TRBJ2-5,TRBV7-2,13,.,TGTGCCAGCAGCTTAGCGAGGGCAGGGGAGCAGTACTTC,CASSLARAGEQYF
.,TRBJ2-5,TRBV4-3,15,.,TGCGCCAGCAGCCAAGTCGGAGGTGGGGGAGACACCCAGTACTTC,CASSQVGGGGDTQYF
TRBD2,TRBJ2-5,TRBV5-1,15,few,TGCGCCAGCAGCTACGCTAGCGGGGCTCAAGAGACCCAGTACTTC,CASSYASGAQETQYF
.,TRBJ2-2,TRBV7-2,15,.,TGTGCCAGCAGCTTAGTGCCCAGGGATACCGGGGAGCTGTTTTTT,CASSLVPRDTGELFF
.,TRBJ2-1,TRBV5-1,16,few,TGCGCCAGCAGCTTAAGAACAGGCCAACTGGTCAATGAGCAGTTCTTC,CASSLRTGQLVNEQFF
TRBD2,TRBJ2-3,TRBV9,16,.,TGTGCCAGCAGCTCCCGCGCTAGCGGGGCTTCAGATACGCAGTATTTT,CASSSRASGASDTQYF
TRBD1,TRBJ2-5,TRBV28,15,few,TGTGCCAGCAGTTTACCCCGGACAGGAAAAGAGACCCAGTACTTC,CASSLPRTGKETQYF
.,TRBJ2-7,TRBV12-3/TRBV12-4,12,medium-sized,TGTGCCAGCAGTCCTGTTTGGCACGAGCAGTACTTC,CASSPVWHEQYF
TRBD2,TRBJ2-5,TRBV5-6,15,.,TGTGCCAGCAGCTTGTGGCTAGCGGCCATACAGACCCAGTACTTC,CASSLWLAAIQTQYF